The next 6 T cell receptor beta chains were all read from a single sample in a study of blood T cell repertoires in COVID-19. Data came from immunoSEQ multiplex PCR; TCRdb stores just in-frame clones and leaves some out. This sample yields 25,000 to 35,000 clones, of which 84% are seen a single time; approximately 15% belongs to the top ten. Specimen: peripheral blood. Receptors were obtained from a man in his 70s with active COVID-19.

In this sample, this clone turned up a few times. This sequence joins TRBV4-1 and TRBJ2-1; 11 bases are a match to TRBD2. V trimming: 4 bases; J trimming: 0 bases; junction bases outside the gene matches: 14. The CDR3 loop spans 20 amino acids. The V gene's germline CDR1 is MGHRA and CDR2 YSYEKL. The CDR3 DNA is TGCGCCAGCAGCCTAGCGGGGGGGCTAGTTCTATCAAGCTCCTACAATGAGCAGTTCTTC. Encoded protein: CASSLAGGLVLSSSYNEQFF.

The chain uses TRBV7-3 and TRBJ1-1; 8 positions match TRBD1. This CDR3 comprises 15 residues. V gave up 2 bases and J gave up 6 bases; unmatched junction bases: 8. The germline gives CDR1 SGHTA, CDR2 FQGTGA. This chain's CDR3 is CASSLAGQGTSEAFF. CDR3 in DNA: TGTGCCAGCAGCTTAGCCGGACAGGGTACTTCTGAAGCTTTCTTT.

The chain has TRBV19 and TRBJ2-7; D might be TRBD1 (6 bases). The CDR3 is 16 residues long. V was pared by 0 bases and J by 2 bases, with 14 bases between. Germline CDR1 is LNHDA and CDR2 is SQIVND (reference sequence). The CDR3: CASSIDQKGGTYEQYF. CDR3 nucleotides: TGTGCCAGTAGTATAGATCAAAAAGGGGGAACCTACGAGCAGTACTTC.

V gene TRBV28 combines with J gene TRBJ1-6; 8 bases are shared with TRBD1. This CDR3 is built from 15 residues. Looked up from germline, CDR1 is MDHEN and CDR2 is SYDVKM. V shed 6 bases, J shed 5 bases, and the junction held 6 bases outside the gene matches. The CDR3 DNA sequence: TGTGCCAGCAGAACTCCGGGACAGGATAATTCACCCCTCCACTTT. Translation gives CASRTPGQDNSPLHF. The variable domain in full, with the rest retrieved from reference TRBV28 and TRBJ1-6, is DVKVTQSSRYLVKRTGEKVFLECVQDMDHENMFWYRQDPGLGLRLIYFSYDVKMKEKGDIPEGYSVSREKKERFSLILESASTNQTSMYLCASRTPGQDNSPLHFGNGTRLTVT.

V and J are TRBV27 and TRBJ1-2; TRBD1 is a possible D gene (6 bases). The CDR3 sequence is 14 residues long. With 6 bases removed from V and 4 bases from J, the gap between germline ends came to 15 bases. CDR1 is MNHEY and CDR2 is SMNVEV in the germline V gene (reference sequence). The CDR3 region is CASSLDRFGYGYTF. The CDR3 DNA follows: TGTGCCAGCAGCCTAGACAGGTTTGGCTATGGCTACACCTTC.

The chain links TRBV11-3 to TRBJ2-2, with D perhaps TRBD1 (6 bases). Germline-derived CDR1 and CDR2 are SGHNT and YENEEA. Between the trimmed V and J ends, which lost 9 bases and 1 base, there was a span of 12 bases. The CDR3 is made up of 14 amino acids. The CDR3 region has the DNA TGTGCCAGTTTTGGGGGACAGAACACCGGGGAGCTGTTTTTT. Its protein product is CASFGGQNTGELFF.